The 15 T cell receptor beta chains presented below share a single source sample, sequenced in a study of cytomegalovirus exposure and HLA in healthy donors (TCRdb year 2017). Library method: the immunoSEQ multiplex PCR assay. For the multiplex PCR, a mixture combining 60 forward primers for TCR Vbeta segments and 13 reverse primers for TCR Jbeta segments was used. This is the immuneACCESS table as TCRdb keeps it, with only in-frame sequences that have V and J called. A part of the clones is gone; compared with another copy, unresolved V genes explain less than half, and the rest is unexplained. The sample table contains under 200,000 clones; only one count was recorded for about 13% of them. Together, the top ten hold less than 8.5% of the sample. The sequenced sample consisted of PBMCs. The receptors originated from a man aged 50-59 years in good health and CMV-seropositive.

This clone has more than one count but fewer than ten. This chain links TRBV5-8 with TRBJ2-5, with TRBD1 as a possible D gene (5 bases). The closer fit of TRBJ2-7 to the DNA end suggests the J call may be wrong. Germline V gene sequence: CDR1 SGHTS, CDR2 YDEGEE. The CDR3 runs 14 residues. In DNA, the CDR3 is TGTGCCAGCAGCTTGGGGGGCAACTCCTACGAGCAGTACTTC. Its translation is CASSLGGNSYEQYF.

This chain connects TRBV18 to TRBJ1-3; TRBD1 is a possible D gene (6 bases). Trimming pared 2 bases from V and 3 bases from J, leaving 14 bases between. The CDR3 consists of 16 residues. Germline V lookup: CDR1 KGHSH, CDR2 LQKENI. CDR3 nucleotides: TGTGCCAGCTCACCAAAAGAACAGGGTGGTGGAAACACCATATATTTT. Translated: CASSPKEQGGGNTIYF. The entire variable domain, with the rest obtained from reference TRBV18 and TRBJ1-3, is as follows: NAGVMQNPRHLVRRRGQEARLRCSPMKGHSHVYWYRQLPEEGLKFMVYLQKENIIDESGMPKERFSAEFPKEGPSILRIQQVVRGDSAAYFCASSPKEQGGGNTIYFGEGSWLTVV.

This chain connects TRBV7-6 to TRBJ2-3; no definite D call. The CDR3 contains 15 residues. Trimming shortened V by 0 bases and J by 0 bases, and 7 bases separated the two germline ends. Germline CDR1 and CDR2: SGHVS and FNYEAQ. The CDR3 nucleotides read TGTGCCAGCAGCTTAGCAACACGTAGCACAGATACGCAGTATTTT. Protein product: CASSLATRSTDTQYF.

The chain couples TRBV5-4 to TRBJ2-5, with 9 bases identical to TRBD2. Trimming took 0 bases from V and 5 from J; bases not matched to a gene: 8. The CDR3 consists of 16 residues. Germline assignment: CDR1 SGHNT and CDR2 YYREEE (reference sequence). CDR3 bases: TGTGCCAGCAGCTTGGCCGGAGCGGGGGGAAGGGAGACCCAGTACTTC. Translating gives CASSLAGAGGRETQYF.

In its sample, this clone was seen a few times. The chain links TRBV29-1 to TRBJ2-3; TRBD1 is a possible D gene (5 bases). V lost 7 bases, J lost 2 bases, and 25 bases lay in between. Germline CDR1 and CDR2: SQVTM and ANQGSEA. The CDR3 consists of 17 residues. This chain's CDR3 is CSGIPGLVDIYTDTQYF. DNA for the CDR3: TGCAGCGGCATTCCAGGGTTGGTCGACATCTACACAGATACGCAGTATTTT.

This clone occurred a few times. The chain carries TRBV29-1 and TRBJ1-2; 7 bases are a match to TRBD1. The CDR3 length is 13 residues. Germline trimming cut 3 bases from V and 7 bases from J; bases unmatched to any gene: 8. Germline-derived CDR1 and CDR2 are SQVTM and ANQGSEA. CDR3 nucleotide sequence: TGCAGCGTTGATGAGACAGGGTTGCGTGGCTACACCTTC. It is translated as CSVDETGLRGYTF.

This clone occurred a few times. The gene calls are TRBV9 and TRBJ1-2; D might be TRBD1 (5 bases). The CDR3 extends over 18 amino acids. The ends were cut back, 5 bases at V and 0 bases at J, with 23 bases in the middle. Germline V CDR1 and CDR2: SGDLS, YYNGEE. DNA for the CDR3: TGTGCCAGCAGAAGCACCCGACAGCGACTTCGTTCTAACTATGGCTACACCTTC. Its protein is CASRSTRQRLRSNYGYTF.

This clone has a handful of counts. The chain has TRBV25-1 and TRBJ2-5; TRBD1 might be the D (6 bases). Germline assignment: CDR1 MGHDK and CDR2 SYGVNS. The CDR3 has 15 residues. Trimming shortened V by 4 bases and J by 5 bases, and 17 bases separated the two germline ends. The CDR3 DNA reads TGTGCCAGCAGTGGATTCACAGGGATCCGGGAGACCCAGTACTTC. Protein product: CASSGFTGIRETQYF.

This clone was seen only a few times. The CDR3 region is CASSQDKGGGHQETQYF. The CDR3 bases are TGCGCCAGCAGCCAAGATAAGGGCGGGGGCCACCAAGAGACCCAGTACTTC. The chain combines TRBV4-1 with TRBJ2-5; the D gene is possibly TRBD2 (7 bases). Germline V gene lookup returns CDR1 MGHRA and CDR2 YSYEKL. The CDR3 has 17 residues. Trimming removed 0 bases from V and 0 bases from J, with 14 bases in between.

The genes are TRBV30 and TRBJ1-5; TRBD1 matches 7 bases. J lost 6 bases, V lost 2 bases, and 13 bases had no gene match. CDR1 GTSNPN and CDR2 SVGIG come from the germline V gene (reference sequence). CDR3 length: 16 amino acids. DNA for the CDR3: TGTGCCTGGAGTTCAACAGGACAGGTTTTCGGTCAGCCCCAGCATTTT. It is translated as CAWSSTGQVFGQPQHF.

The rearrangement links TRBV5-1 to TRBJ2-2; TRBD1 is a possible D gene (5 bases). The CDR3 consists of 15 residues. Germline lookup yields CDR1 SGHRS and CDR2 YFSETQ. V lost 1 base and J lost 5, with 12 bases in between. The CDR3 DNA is TGCGCCAGCAGCTTGCAGGGAACCTCGACCGGGGAGCTGTTTTTT. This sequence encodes CASSLQGTSTGELFF.

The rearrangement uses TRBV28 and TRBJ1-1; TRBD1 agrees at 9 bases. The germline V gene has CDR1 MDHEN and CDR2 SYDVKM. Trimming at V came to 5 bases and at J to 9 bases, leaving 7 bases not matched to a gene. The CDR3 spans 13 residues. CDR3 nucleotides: TGTGCCAGCAGTCCGCCGGACAGGGGAAAAGCTTTCTTT. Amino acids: CASSPPDRGKAFF.

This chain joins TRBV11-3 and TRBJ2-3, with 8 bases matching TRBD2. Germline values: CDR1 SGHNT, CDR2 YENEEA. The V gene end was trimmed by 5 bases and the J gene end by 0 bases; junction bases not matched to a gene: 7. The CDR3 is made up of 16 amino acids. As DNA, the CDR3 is TGTGCCAGCAGCGTCTTACGGGGGGGTAGCACAGATACGCAGTATTTT. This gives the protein CASSVLRGGSTDTQYF.

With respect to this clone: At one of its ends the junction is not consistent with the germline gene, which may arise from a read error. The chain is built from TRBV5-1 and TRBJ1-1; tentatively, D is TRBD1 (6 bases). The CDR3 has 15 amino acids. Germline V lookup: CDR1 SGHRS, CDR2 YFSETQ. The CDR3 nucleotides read TGCGCCAGCAGCTCATCGTTTGGGACAAGAGAGAACGCGGGCTTT. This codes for CASSSSFGTRENAGF.

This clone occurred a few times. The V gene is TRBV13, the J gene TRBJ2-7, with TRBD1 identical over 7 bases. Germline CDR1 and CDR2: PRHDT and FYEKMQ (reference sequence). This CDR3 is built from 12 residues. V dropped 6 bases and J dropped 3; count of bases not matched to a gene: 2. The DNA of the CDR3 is TGTGCCAGCAGTCGGGACAGCTACGAGCAGTACGTC. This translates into CASSRDSYEQYV.